This TCR beta chain comes out of a study of T cells in women clearing cervical HPV infection. Germline V gene data show CDR1 as MNHNS and CDR2 as SASEGT. This CDR3 has 15 amino acids. Assay used: immunoSEQ multiplex PCR; TCRdb lists only in-frame clones, some missing. This repertoire comprises about 23,000 clones; its ten largest clones make up roughly 3%. Points on this clone: Read data end 3 residues before the CDR3 end; the end is taken from the germline J gene.

This sequence originates from a woman aged 18 to 75 with a cervical HPV16 infection that either progressed to CIN3+ or cleared (not recorded which). The sample taken for sequencing was blood buffy coat. The gene calls are TRBV6-1 and TRBJ1-2; D gene ambiguous. This CDR3 reads CASSALAGFTDTYTF. The sequenced part of the CDR3 DNA is TGTGCCAGCAGTGCCCTAGCGGGGTTTACAGATACC.